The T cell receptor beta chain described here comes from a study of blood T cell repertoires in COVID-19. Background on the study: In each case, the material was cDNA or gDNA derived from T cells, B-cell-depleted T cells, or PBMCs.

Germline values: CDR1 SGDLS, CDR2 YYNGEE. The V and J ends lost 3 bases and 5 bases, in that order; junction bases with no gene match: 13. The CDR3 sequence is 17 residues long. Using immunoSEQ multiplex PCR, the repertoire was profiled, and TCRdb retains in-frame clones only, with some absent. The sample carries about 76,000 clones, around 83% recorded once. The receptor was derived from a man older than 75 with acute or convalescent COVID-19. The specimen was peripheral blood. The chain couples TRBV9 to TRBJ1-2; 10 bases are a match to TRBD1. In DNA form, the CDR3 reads TGTGCCAGCAGCGCAGTCCTCGGACAGGGGGAATTGTATGGCTACACCTTC. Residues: CASSAVLGQGELYGYTF.